This TCR beta chain was recorded in a study of regulatory T cells in long-lasting Graves disease. Study-wide points: A greater number of public clonotypes (roughly 2,700) was shared by persistent patients than by new patients (over 900).

Germline CDR1 is MNHNS and CDR2 is SASEGT. V dropped 4 bases and J dropped 7; count of bases not matched to a gene: 11. This CDR3 contains 17 residues. Time point here: newly diagnosed GD, antithyroid drugs for less than 3 months. From RNA extracted from PBMCs, the TCR library was made. HTBI primers from iRepertoire and Arm-PCR of CDR3 regions yielded the TCR beta libraries. TCRdb used MiXCR to reprocess the multiplex PCR reads, holding one entry per CDR3 protein. This sample has 400,000 to 500,000 distinct CDR3 sequences, with approximately 16% found just once. This clonotype showed up many times. Its antigen is not known. These records were also assigned to another study, of T cells in Graves' hyperthyroidism and ophthalmopathy. That work contributes: Graves' hyperthyroidism was deemed stable absent ophthalmopathy progression within 18 months. Peripheral blood also featured most of the thyroid clonotypes expanded above 0.001.

The specimen comprised peripheral blood mononuclear cells (PBMCs), sampled at new diagnosis, from a patient treated with antithyroid drugs. V usage is TRBV6-1 and J usage is TRBJ2-2; 11 bases fit TRBD2. The receptor comes from a woman between 35 and 50 years old with Graves disease. CDR3: CASSAQLAGALGGELFF. DNA for the CDR3: TGTGCCAGCAGTGCGCAACTAGCGGGGGCCTTGGGCGGGGAGCTGTTTTTT.